This TCR beta chain was obtained from a study of shared clonotypes between healthy human individuals. Across the study: Used for every donor were three CD4 naive, three CD4 memory, two CD8 naive and one CD8 memory plate. Overall study findings and caveats: Clonotypes shared by all four sorted-subset donors had higher generation probabilities than non-shared clonotypes. Memory subsets generally showed lower estimated richness than naive subsets.

Per germline, CDR1 SGHNT and CDR2 YYREEE (reference sequence). V was trimmed by 1 base and J by 3 bases, leaving 21 bases between them. The CDR3 spans 18 residues. Worth noting for this clone: Its specificity is not known.

The method was immunoSEQ multiplex PCR; TCRdb's version includes in-frame clones alone and lacks a portion of them. The profile covers more than 2 million clones, with 85% to 95% appearing a single time and 0.1% to 0.15% taken by the ten largest. The sequence was collected from a man between 18 and 29 years old in good health. The genes are TRBV5-4 and TRBJ2-3; D may be TRBD1 or TRBD2 (6 bases each). Material: naive CD4+ T cells sorted from blood. Described subset: CD45RA+ positively selected. The DNA of the CDR3 is TGTGCCAGCAGCTTGTCTTCCTTAGCTACAGGGAGGACAGATACGCAGTATTTT. It is translated as CASSLSSLATGRTDTQYF.